These T cell receptor beta chains were read from a single sample in a study of regulatory T cells in long-lasting Graves disease. MiXCR, applied by TCRdb to the multiplex PCR reads, yields one record per CDR3 protein. The profile shows around 250,000 distinct CDR3 sequences, about 17% of them singletons. Another study also made use of these data, one on T cells in Graves' hyperthyroidism and ophthalmopathy.

The source material was peripheral blood mononuclear cells (PBMCs), sampled at new diagnosis, from a patient treated with antithyroid drugs. The receptors derive from a woman aged 30 to 39 with Graves disease. Both conserved end residues are part of each CDR3. Fields, in order: D gene, J gene, clone size, V gene, CDR3 length, CDR3 protein, CDR3 DNA. A D gene is named only where the DNA matches it firmly. Not every row has a clone size; where given, it reads once, few, many or a size class.

d_gene: TRBD1
j_gene: TRBJ1-5
abundance: many
v_gene: TRBV20-1
len: 11
CDR3aa: CSAGGAQPQHF
CDR3nt: TGCAGTGCAGGGGGCGCGCAGCCCCAGCATTTT

d_gene: .
j_gene: TRBJ2-5
abundance: few
v_gene: TRBV19
len: 14
CDR3aa: CASSQGQLQETQYF
CDR3nt: TGTGCCAGTAGCCAAGGACAGTTACAAGAGACCCAGTACTTC

d_gene: .
j_gene: TRBJ1-1
abundance: few
v_gene: TRBV4-1
len: 16
CDR3aa: CASSYQGRGGSTEAFF
CDR3nt: TGCGCCAGCAGCTACCAAGGTAGAGGGGGGAGCACTGAAGCTTTCTTT

d_gene: .
j_gene: TRBJ1-5
abundance: .
v_gene: TRBV4-1
len: 15
CDR3aa: CASSQDRGSNQPQHF
CDR3nt: TGCGCCAGCAGCCAAGATCGGGGGAGCAATCAGCCCCAGCATTTT

d_gene: .
j_gene: TRBJ2-2
abundance: .
v_gene: TRBV19
len: 20
CDR3aa: CASSPRSTGSLLSNTGELFF
CDR3nt: TGTGCCAGTAGTCCCCGCTCGACAGGTTCCCTGCTATCGAACACCGGGGAGCTGTTTTTT

d_gene: TRBD1
j_gene: TRBJ2-7
abundance: many
v_gene: TRBV5-1
len: 15
CDR3aa: CASSLMGQGSFEQYF
CDR3nt: TGCGCCAGCAGCTTAATGGGACAGGGATCCTTCGAGCAGTACTTC

d_gene: .
j_gene: TRBJ1-2
abundance: many
v_gene: TRBV15
len: 18
CDR3aa: CATSSESYTGAVNYGYTF
CDR3nt: TGTGCCACCAGCAGTGAATCTTATACGGGAGCCGTTAACTATGGCTACACCTTC

d_gene: .
j_gene: TRBJ1-2
abundance: many
v_gene: TRBV13
len: 14
CDR3aa: CASSPPVGSNGYTF
CDR3nt: TGTGCCAGCAGCCCCCCGGTAGGGTCTAATGGCTACACCTTC

d_gene: TRBD1
j_gene: TRBJ1-2
abundance: many
v_gene: TRBV29-1
len: 16
CDR3aa: CSVDLAHRGSNYGYTF
CDR3nt: TGCAGCGTCGACCTCGCCCACAGGGGGAGTAACTATGGCTACACCTTC

d_gene: .
j_gene: TRBJ2-5
abundance: .
v_gene: TRBV5-1
len: 14
CDR3aa: CASSDRQGGETRYF
CDR3nt: TGCGCCAGCAGCGACCGACAGGGCGGGGAGACCCGGTACTTC

d_gene: TRBD1
j_gene: TRBJ2-1
abundance: many
v_gene: TRBV5-1
len: 12
CDR3aa: CASGTGAIEQFF
CDR3nt: TGCGCCAGCGGGACAGGGGCAATTGAGCAGTTCTTC

d_gene: .
j_gene: TRBJ2-7
abundance: few
v_gene: TRBV24-1
len: 12
CDR3aa: CATTTRDYEQYF
CDR3nt: TGTGCCACTACCACTCGAGACTACGAGCAGTACTTC